This record concerns one T cell receptor (beta chain) sequence. The data were obtained in a study of control samples from healthy donors and cancer patients. Germline CDR1 and CDR2: MNHEY and SVGAGI. V was cut by 6 bases and J by 4 bases, with 12 bases left in between. The CDR3 extends over 13 amino acids. Method: immunoSEQ multiplex PCR; TCRdb's copy keeps in-frame clones and lacks some. The repertoire holds approximately 120,000 clones, with about 89% as singletons. This TCR derives from a woman between 45 and 65 years old in good health. The sample consisted of blood. The J gene is TRBJ1-2, the V gene TRBV6-5; D remains unclear. The CDR3 spells CASRPQRTYGYTF. The CDR3 DNA follows: TGTGCCAGCAGGCCACAGCGGACCTATGGCTACACCTTC.